This T cell receptor (beta chain) was observed in a study of cytomegalovirus exposure and HLA in healthy donors (dated 2017 in TCRdb). With respect to the entire study: An earlier analysis of roughly 610 of the donors reported about 300 Gb of sequence data and 117 million unique TCR beta sequences obtained from around 190 million T cells. About 330 gigabases of sequencing data and 75 million to 85 million unique TCR sequences made up an early release that covered several hundred HLA-typed donors. Of the 300 to 450 genotyped donors, 65% to 90% were placed in the genetic ancestry cluster associated with self-reported Caucasian donors. The study aimed to test whether cataloging public T cell receptors could reveal signatures of past pathogen exposure. The study profiled the T cell repertoires of approximately 700 subjects by immunosequencing and related them to cytomegalovirus serostatus. Besides the first cohort of 550 to 750 subjects, a separate validation cohort made up of 120 different subjects was used. The study combined high-throughput TCR immunosequencing, statistical association of individual TCRs with disease status, and machine learning to predict cytomegalovirus infection status. To study patterns of TCR occurrence, a later analysis re-analyzed previously published TCR beta repertoires from 550 to 800 donors and added high-resolution HLA genotyping. In the later analysis, no new phenotypic data were used to find candidate immune exposures; instead, reliance was placed on TCR beta sequences and their occurrence across donors. An earlier analysis of around 640 of the donors used high-throughput TCR beta sequencing to judge whether each TCR beta V gene segment behaved as functional or pseudogenic. Donor age, sex, ethnicity and CMV serostatus were collected together with the repertoire data. In a later genetic analysis, genome-wide SNP genotypes for 398 of the 666 donors were used, and that subset was treated as a discovery cohort. All discovery cohort repertoires had been generated on a single sequencing platform. HLA typing included class I and class II loci at four-digit resolution. Typing coverage varied by locus: roughly 620-640 donors for A, B, C, DRB1 and DQB1; approximately 560 for DQA1; some 610 for DPA1; 450 to 480 for DPB1. Because of strong linkage in the cohort, roughly five DR-DQ haplotypes were treated as single units for association and clustering. Among 398 genotyped donors of the cohort, an average of roughly 230,000 unique TCR beta nucleotide sequences was sequenced per donor, of which about 19% were non-productive.

This clone came up a few times. Its antigen target is currently unknown. No much larger clonotype is one base removed from it; base qualities were not supplied. Points the paper makes about the study in general: The authors suggested that the approach could potentially be generalized to other disease states and immunological phenotypes. The sequencing pipeline was judged likely to have produced a cluster of highly shared sequence variants as a technical artifact. V-gene and J-gene trimming of TCR beta chains was associated with a missense DCLRE1C variant in a later genetic analysis, and the association was replicated in an independent cohort. According to a later analysis, TCR association rates differed among HLA loci, with DRB1 alleles showing the most associated TCRs and HLA-C alleles showing the fewest. This cohort had only TCR beta chains sequenced, and the lack of alpha or paired-chain data limited which features could be detected. The only immune exposure information available for the cohort was CMV serostatus. Compared with the roughly 710-donor mean, donors in an Asian-associated ancestry cluster had fewer N-insertions in productive TCRs, according to a later genetic analysis. The classifier was reported to diagnose cytomegalovirus status with high specificity and sensitivity in both the original cohort and the validation cohort. A later analysis found that HLA-associated TCR beta chains were more clonally expanded and had lower generation probabilities than equally common non-associated chains. Some IMGT-functional V segments, including TRBV6-2 and TRBV6-3, could not be told apart with the 87-base-pair reads, so those segments were excluded. A few of the identified cytomegalovirus-associated TCR beta chains were confirmed in vitro to be specific for cytomegalovirus antigens. The presence/absence analyses assumed that sequencing depth was roughly uniform across donors, and that assumption may not be true. Specific HLA alleles were associated with roughly 17,000 TCR beta sequences at a false discovery rate of 0.05 in a later analysis. A later analysis found that most CMV-associated TCR beta chains appeared HLA-restricted, with HLA associations seemingly driven largely by CMV exposure. A further reported finding was that TCR beta sequences accurately predicted the HLA-A and HLA-B alleles for most subjects in the first cohort. A later analysis reported that several top co-occurrence clusters appeared linked to parvovirus B19, influenza, CMV and Epstein-Barr virus. Most TCR sequences were observed very rarely across donors, whereas some public TCRs were present in many individuals. Correlated functional status among segregating V segments might reflect linkage disequilibrium, but an unknown experimental factor could not be ruled out. In the study, 164 TCR beta chains were listed as associated with cytomegalovirus. Because counts were too low, roughly 17 rarely observed V segments, including chromosome 9 orphons, were left out of the earlier analysis of over 550 of the donors. HLA typing was unavailable for some donors at each locus, so association tests used only the typed subset. In an earlier analysis of approximately 590 of the donors, most TCR beta V segments were observed in productive rearrangements about 90% or about 30% of the time, broadly matching IMGT annotations. When HLA alleles, especially DR and DQ, strongly co-occurred, TCR associations were difficult to assign to individual alleles.

The method was the immunoSEQ multiplex PCR assay. A mixture of 60 forward primers for TCR Vbeta segments and 13 reverse primers for TCR Jbeta segments was used in the multiplex PCR. Amplification of the CDR3 region of rearranged TCR beta genes was performed with a multiplex PCR assay on genomic DNA. The Illumina HiSeq System was used to sequence the amplified TCR beta libraries as 87-base-pair reads. The original methods were these. A later analysis counted some 74 million unique TCR beta chains across the 666 repertoires, and around 12 million of these chains were shared by at least two donors. To remove PCR and sequencing errors, raw reads were error-corrected and collapsed into unique sequences using a nearest-neighbor algorithm that merged closely related sequences. CDR3 sequences were aligned to IMGT reference sequences to assign V, D and J gene segments. Each retained sequence needed at least a six-nucleotide match to both a V gene segment and a J gene segment. A rearrangement was called productive if the CDR3 had no stop codons and remained in frame with V and J, and every other rearrangement was called non-productive. CDR3 was defined according to IMGT convention as the region running from the second conserved V-encoded cysteine to the conserved J-encoded phenylalanine. The earlier analysis of roughly 590 of the donors excluded any sequence lacking an unambiguous match to a single V gene segment. In an earlier analysis of several hundred of the donors, V segments were called functional above 56.7% productive rearrangements and were called segregating when the between-donor standard deviation exceeded 5%. A statistical classification framework was built for diagnosing cytomegalovirus status from the catalog of TCR beta chain sequences. In a later analysis, V and J genes were assigned by comparing TCR nucleotide sequences against IMGT/GENE-DB human TR gene sequences. A later analysis assigned CDR3 sequences and most-parsimonious VDJ recombination scenarios with the TCRdist pipeline. A later analysis defined each TCR beta chain by its CDR3 amino acid sequence plus V-gene family, and excluded reads lacking a unique V-gene family. A later analysis removed 550 to 650 highly shared, low-generation-probability nucleotide sequences to deal with suspected cross-contamination and a sequencing artifact. In a later analysis, a clonal expansion index was calculated for each public chain from normalized within-repertoire ranks of inferred template counts. Generation probabilities in a later analysis came from a VDJ recombination model fitted to out-of-frame rearrangements, and those results were checked against IGoR. In a later analysis, hypergeometric tests were used to score TCR-TCR, TCR-HLA and TCR-CMV co-occurrence, with a repertoire-size bias correction applied to TCR pairs. To estimate false discovery rates, a later analysis permuted the HLA or CMV assignments 20 times. A later analysis grouped co-occurring TCRs with DBSCAN, adding TCRdist sequence similarity when clustering within HLA-allele-positive subsets. Repertoires with fewer than 30,000 or more than 120,000 public chains were left out of co-occurrence clustering, as were a handful of repertoires with anomalous nucleotide sharing. In its TCRdb copy, this immuneACCESS table keeps in-frame sequences only and misses some clones. Where compared with another copy, unresolved V genes explain less than half of these, and the others have no known cause. V, J and clone size were drawn from that table, and D and trimming were deduced from the DNA. A total of fewer than 130,000 clones appear in this sample, less than 80% of them only once. Of the sample, less than 4.5% falls within the top ten clones.

From its cysteine to its phenylalanine, the CDR3 spans 15 amino acids. Left in the record is the CDR3 DNA by itself, 45 bases read in frame from the first base. Clipping removes 5 bases from V and 3 bases from J, with 7 as the unmatched junction base count. The germline V gene yields KGHSH for CDR1 and LQKENI for CDR2. The cohort was made up of several hundred healthy bone marrow donors. All cohort members were sampled while nominally healthy, although unrecorded immune exposures were likely present. The donor was CMV seropositive and belonged to the group of more than 250 seropositive cohort members. Every donor gave a peripheral blood sample, and the peripheral blood mononuclear cells from that sample were used for TCR beta sequencing. Genomic DNA extraction from the blood cell samples was performed with the Qiagen DNeasy Blood Extraction Kit.

This TCR derives from a man aged 25-40 years in good health and CMV-seropositive. The sequence joins TRBV18 to TRBJ2-7, with 10 bases aligning to TRBD1. Material for sequencing was PBMCs. In nucleotides, the sequence is TGTGCCAGCTCAACGCGACAGGGGGCACTCTACGAGCAGTACTTC. Its protein is CASSTRQGALYEQYF.